Included here is one TCR beta chain sequence, with context. The antigen remains unidentified. Genomic DNA of each subset was evenly split across several immunoSEQ plates. Using immunoSEQ multiplex PCR, the repertoire was profiled, and TCRdb retains in-frame clones only, with some absent. This table holds under 600,000 clones, roughly four fifths found once. This entry is derived from a study of shared clonotypes between healthy human individuals. Study overall: A couple of women and three men aged 18 to 49 served as donors. Findings and caveats of the study: Donor scarcity curtailed the genetic and exposure-history diversity represented herein.

The CDR3 sequence is 15 residues long. The germline V gene has CDR1 SGHRS and CDR2 YFSETQ. V was shortened by 0 bases and J by 2 bases, with 11 bases between the two germline ends. Unsorted material relied on approximately 89 million PBMCs as the source of genomic DNA. The chain links TRBV5-1 to TRBJ1-1; D gene unclear. The sequenced material came from PBMCs. The clonotype comes from a woman aged 40 to 55 in good health. Some clones in this sample may be carry-over from other donors' samples. CDR3 coding DNA: TGCGCCAGCAGCTTGGACGGAAAAGCCAACACTGAAGCTTTCTTT. Protein product: CASSLDGKANTEAFF.